This T cell receptor (beta chain) was captured in a study of early T cells in non-severe SARS-CoV-2 infection. The CDR3 spans 14 residues. Germline lookup yields CDR1 LGHNT and CDR2 FRNRAP. Trimming pared 3 bases from V and 9 bases from J, leaving 12 bases between. TCRdb fed the 5' RACE reads into MiXCR, producing one record per CDR3 protein. Of approximately 97,000 distinct CDR3 sequences in the sample, more than 9.5% were seen once. Sample: whole blood, taken at baseline. This TCR came from an adult who was a healthcare worker with PCR-confirmed SARS-CoV-2 infection or an uninfected control (not recorded which). This sequence joins TRBV12-5 and TRBJ1-6; no definite D call. The CDR3 spells CASGFTSTSSPLHF. DNA for the CDR3: TGTGCTAGTGGTTTCACCTCAACTTCTTCACCCCTCCACTTT.